This TCR beta chain was observed in a study of PD-1 blockade in classical Hodgkin lymphoma (TCRdb year 2020). With regard to the full study: Nivolumab dosing was 3 mg/kg intravenously every 2 weeks, continuing until either disease progression or unacceptable toxicity. A peripheral blood immune signature of response to PD-1 blockade in classical Hodgkin lymphoma was defined using TCR beta sequencing and CyTOF.

General findings and caveats noted by the study authors: CD4+ but not CD8+ TCR diversity rose significantly by C4D1 (p=0.0027 vs p=0.16), most apparent in complete responders (p=0.02). Among trial patients, those achieving complete response had baseline diversity similar to that of newly diagnosed patients, while diversity was significantly lower in partial responders and progressors. Baseline TCR diversity was reported as lower in newly diagnosed patients than in healthy donors, and lower still in relapsed/refractory patients. Only a single clinical trial cohort was studied, and what caused the repertoire differences, possibly disease activity or prior therapy, remained undefined. Diversity was lower in patients who began nivolumab less than 1 year after ASCT, so these patients were left out of later analyses to avoid confounding by immune reconstitution.

CDR1 SGHAT and CDR2 FQNNGV were looked up in the germline V gene. The CDR3 contains 15 residues, cysteine and phenylalanine counted. The entry retains the CDR3 DNA only, 45 bases that are in frame from base 1. Trimmed from V: 2 bases; trimmed from J: 7 bases; junction bases lacking a gene match: 6. Read against the paper, the sample's time point label means: cycle 1 day 1 (C1D1), immediately before nivolumab initiation. All trial patients had relapsed after autologous stem cell transplantation, with cohorts A, B and C differing in prior brentuximab vedotin exposure. The trial cohort comprised 60 or so patients with relapsed/refractory classical Hodgkin lymphoma whose best overall responses were complete response, partial response or progressive disease. Trial patients were treated with single-agent nivolumab in the multi-cohort phase II CheckMate 205 trial. An independent review committee assessed best overall response by applying the 2007 International Working Group response criteria. Trial PBMCs were collected just before the start of nivolumab (C1D1) and during therapy at cycle 2 day 1 and cycle 4 day 1. Peripheral blood was collected in 8 mL Vacutainer Cell Preparation Tubes, from which PBMCs were isolated by centrifugation and then cryopreserved.

The Qiagen DNeasy kit was used to extract genomic DNA from unsorted PBMCs and from the negatively selected CD4+ and CD8+ fractions. Using primers that anneal to V and J segments, immunoSEQ multiplex PCR amplified the TCR beta CDR3 regions. Amplification bias was minimized using a synthetic immune receptor repertoire, and residual bias was removed computationally after sequencing. Under the source paper's analysis protocol: Repertoire diversity was quantified as the Shannon entropy index using custom Python scripts. Unsorted, CD4+ and CD8+ repertoires were examined separately, except in combined analyses, for which CD4+ and CD8+ sequences were merged in silico. A clone was considered expanded if an increase in frequency of at least 2-fold after treatment relative to C1D1 was found, and a pseudocount of 0.5 was applied to clones undetected at baseline. Singleton clones were defined as clones with 0 or 1 copy at C1D1, and non-singleton clones were defined as clones with 2 or more copies. Clones expanded in unsorted samples were assigned a CD4+, CD8+ or unknown annotation through matching of protein sequences in sorted samples from the same patient. Diversity changes from C1D1 to C4D1 were tested in paired samples using Wilcoxon tests. TCRdb re-hosts the immuneACCESS table, in-frame sequences only. Its copies lack some clones; in the studies checked, an unresolved V gene accounts for under half of them, and the cause for the rest is not known. V, J and clone size are those of that table, while D and trimming were read from the DNA. This sample holds about 40,000 clones; roughly 78% were observed only once. Of the sample, roughly 13% is held by the ten largest clones.

With respect to this clone: Its cognate antigen has yet to be identified. Base qualities were left out, and no much larger clone turns up one base away.

This clonotype was obtained from a human donor with classical Hodgkin lymphoma. The chain was built from TRBV11-2 and TRBJ2-7; 12 central bases correspond to TRBD2. Sequences were derived from peripheral blood mononuclear cells (PBMCs), sampled at baseline. The CDR3 loop reads CASSLLAGGPGEQYF. In nucleotides, the sequence is TGTGCCAGCAGCTTACTAGCGGGGGGGCCAGGGGAGCAGTACTTC.